The clone carrying this T cell receptor beta chain came up many times. The source of the sample is a study of early T cells in non-severe SARS-CoV-2 infection. Turning to the study itself: With bulk RNA from unsorted whole blood as input, sequencing yielded unpaired chains.

The V and J ends lost 8 bases and 3 bases respectively, with 16 bases between them. This CDR3 comprises 15 residues. Germline assignment: CDR1 WNHNN and CDR2 SYGVQD (reference sequence). TCRdb fed the 5' RACE reads into MiXCR, producing one record per CDR3 protein. Among 90,000 to 130,000 distinct CDR3 sequences listed, 12% were seen once. V gene TRBV10-1 combines with J gene TRBJ2-2; D is perhaps TRBD1 (6 bases). This receptor was obtained from an adult who was a healthcare worker with PCR-confirmed SARS-CoV-2 infection or an uninfected control (not recorded which). The sequencing input was whole blood. The CDR3 protein is CASSLDRRDTGELFF. CDR3 bases: TGCGCCAGCTCTCTTGACAGGCGGGACACCGGGGAGCTGTTTTTT.